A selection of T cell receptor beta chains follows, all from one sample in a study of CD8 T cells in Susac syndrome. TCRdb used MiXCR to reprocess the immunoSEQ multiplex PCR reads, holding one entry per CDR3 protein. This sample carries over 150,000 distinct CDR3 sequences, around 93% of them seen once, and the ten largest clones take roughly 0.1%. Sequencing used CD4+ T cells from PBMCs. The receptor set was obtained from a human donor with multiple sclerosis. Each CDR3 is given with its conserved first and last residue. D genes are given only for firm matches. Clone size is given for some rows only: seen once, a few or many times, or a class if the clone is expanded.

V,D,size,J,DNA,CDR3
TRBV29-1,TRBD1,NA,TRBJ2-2,TGCAGCGCAACTTCTAGTCTCCAGGGGGCGAAAACCGGGGAGCTGTTTTTT,CSATSSLQGAKTGELFF
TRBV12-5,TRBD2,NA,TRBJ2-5,TGTGCTAGTGGTCCCCGCGGACTAGCGGGTCAAGAGACCCAGTACTTC,CASGPRGLAGQETQYF
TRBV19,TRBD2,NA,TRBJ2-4,TGTGCCAGTAGTTTAGCGGGACAAAACATTCAGTACTTC,CASSLAGQNIQYF
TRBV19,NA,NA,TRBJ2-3,TGTGCCAGTAGTCCCCCCACCGGTACGCAGTATTTT,CASSPPTGTQYF
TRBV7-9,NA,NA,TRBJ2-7,TGTGCCAGCAGCCGCTGGACAGACTACGAGCAGTACTTC,CASSRWTDYEQYF
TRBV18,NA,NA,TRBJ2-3,TGTGCCAGCTCACCAGACACCGTCCCAGATACGCAGTATTTT,CASSPDTVPDTQYF
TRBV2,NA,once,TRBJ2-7,TGTGCCAGCATTGCCCGGGGGAGCTCCTACGAGCAGTACTTC,CASIARGSSYEQYF
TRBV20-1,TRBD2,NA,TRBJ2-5,TGCAGTGCTAGAGATAGCCAGCGGGGGAGCCAAGAGACCCAGTACTTC,CSARDSQRGSQETQYF
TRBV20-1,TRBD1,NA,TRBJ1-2,TGCAGTGCTCCCCCTGGAGGGGGCCACTATGGCTACACCTTC,CSAPPGGGHYGYTF
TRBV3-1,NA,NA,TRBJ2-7,TGTGCCAGCAGCCAAGGGGGAGGCAACTCCTACGAGCAGTACTTC,CASSQGGGNSYEQYF
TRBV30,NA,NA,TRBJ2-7,TGTGCCTGGGCCTTAACAGGGTCGGGCTACGAGCAGTACTTC,CAWALTGSGYEQYF
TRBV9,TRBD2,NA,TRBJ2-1,TGTGCCAGCAGCGTTGACTCCGGGACTAGCGGCTACAATGAGCAGTTCTTC,CASSVDSGTSGYNEQFF
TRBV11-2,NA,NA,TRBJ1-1,TGTGCCAGCAGCTTAGGAACAGCTTTCTTT,CASSLGTAFF
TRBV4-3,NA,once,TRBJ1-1,TGCGCCAGCAGCCAGAGTTTTGGCAAGGGCACTGAAGCTTTCTTT,CASSQSFGKGTEAFF
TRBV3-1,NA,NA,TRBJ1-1,TGTGCCAGCAGCCCAATGGAGACGGGTGAAGCTTTCTTT,CASSPMETGEAFF
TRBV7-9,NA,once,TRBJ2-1,TGTGCCAGCAGGCCACGGCCCAGGGCGGATCGGGATGAGCAGTTCTTC,CASRPRPRADRDEQFF
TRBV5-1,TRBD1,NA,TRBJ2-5,TGCGCCAGCAGCTTGGGGGACAGCCAAGAGACCCAGTACTTC,CASSLGDSQETQYF
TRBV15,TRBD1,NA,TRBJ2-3,TGTGCCACCAGCAGAGATCAGGGGGATAAAGGGACAGATACGCAGTATTTT,CATSRDQGDKGTDTQYF
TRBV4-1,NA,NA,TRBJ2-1,TGCGCCAGCAGCCAGTACAGTACAAGACAAAGCCGGGATGAGCAGTTCTTC,CASSQYSTRQSRDEQFF
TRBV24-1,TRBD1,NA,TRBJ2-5,TGTGCCACCAGTGATGGGACAGTTTCGGGTCTGAGACGGATGTTCGACCAAGAGACCCAGTACTTC,CATSDGTVSGLRRMFDQETQYF
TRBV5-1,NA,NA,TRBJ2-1,TGCGCCAGCAGGGCGGGGCCCAATGAGCAGTTCTTC,CASRAGPNEQFF
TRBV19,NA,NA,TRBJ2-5,TGTGCCAGTGGACTTCCAGAGACCCAGTACTTC,CASGLPETQYF
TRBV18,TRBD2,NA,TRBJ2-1,TGTGCCAGCTCACCGGTTATAAGGCGGGAGCACAATGAGCAGTTCTTC,CASSPVIRREHNEQFF
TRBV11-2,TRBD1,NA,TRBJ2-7,TGTGCCAGCAGCCCACAGGGGGCAGGGTACGAGCAGTACTTC,CASSPQGAGYEQYF
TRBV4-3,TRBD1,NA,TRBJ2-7,TGCGCCAGCAGCCAAATACCTCCGGGACAGGGACACGAGCAGTACTTC,CASSQIPPGQGHEQYF
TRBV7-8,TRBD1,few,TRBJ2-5,TGTGCCAGCAGCCCGAGGACAGGGAAAGAGACCCAGTACTTC,CASSPRTGKETQYF
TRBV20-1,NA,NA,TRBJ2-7,TGCAGTGCTAGGGACCTGTACGAGCAGTACTTC,CSARDLYEQYF
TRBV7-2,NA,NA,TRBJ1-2,TGTGCCAGCAGCACACAGGGCTCGGTGGGCTACACCTTC,CASSTQGSVGYTF
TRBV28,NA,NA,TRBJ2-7,TGTGCCAGCAGTTTACATGCGGGCCGCACCTACGAGCAGTACTTC,CASSLHAGRTYEQYF
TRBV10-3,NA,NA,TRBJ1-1,TGTGCCACCTACAGGGACCCCATGAACACTGAAGCTTTCTTT,CATYRDPMNTEAFF
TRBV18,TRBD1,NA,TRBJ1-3,TGTGCCAGCTCACCGGGACAGGGAGATGGAAACACCATATATTTT,CASSPGQGDGNTIYF
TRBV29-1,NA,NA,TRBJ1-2,TGCAGCGTCCTCTCGACAGGAGATGGCTACACCTTC,CSVLSTGDGYTF
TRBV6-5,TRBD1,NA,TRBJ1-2,TGTGCCAGCAGTTACTCGACAGGGTCGAATGGCTACACCTTC,CASSYSTGSNGYTF
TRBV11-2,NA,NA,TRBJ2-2,TGTGCCAGCACTTTGGAACTTGTGGCCACCGGGGAGCTGTTTTTT,CASTLELVATGELFF
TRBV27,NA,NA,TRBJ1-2,TGTGCCAGCAGCGCCTGGGACCGTCCAGTGAGCTACACCTTC,CASSAWDRPVSYTF
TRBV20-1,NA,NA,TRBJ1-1,TGCAGTGCTTATAGTCTAAACACTGAAGCTTTCTTT,CSAYSLNTEAFF
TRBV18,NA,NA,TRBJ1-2,TGTGCCAGCTCGGCAGGGGAGGGCTATGGCTACACCTTC,CASSAGEGYGYTF
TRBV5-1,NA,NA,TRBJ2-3,TGCGCCAGCAGGTCCGGAGGGTTACCGACAGATACGCAGTATTTT,CASRSGGLPTDTQYF
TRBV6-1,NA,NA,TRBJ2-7,TGTGCCAGCAGTCTCCTTAACGAGCAGTACTTC,CASSLLNEQYF
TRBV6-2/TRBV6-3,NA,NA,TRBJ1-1,TGTGCCAGCAGAGATATCCTGAACACTGAAGCTTTCTTT,CASRDILNTEAFF
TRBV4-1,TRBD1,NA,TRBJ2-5,TGCGCCAGCAGCCACCTGGGACAGGCCAAGGAAGAGACCCAGTACTTC,CASSHLGQAKEETQYF
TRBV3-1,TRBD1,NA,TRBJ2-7,TGTGCCAGCAGCCAAGTAGGACAGGGGAGAAACGAGCAGTACTTC,CASSQVGQGRNEQYF